The rows below give T cell receptor beta chains drawn from one sample of a study. In TCRdb, the RT-PCR reads were re-called with MiXCR into one record per CDR3 protein. The sample holds 650,000 to 800,000 distinct CDR3 sequences, 12% to 15% seen once. Sequenced: memory CD4+ T cells from blood. Receptors originate from a female donor in good health, serving as a healthy control. The CDR3 runs from the conserved cysteine through the conserved F or W. Each record gives: clone size, J gene, V gene, D gene, CDR3 DNA, CDR3 protein. A D gene is named only where the DNA matches it firmly. Clone size, where shown, is once, few, many, or a class for clones that have expanded.

NA	TRBJ2-6	TRBV10-3	TRBD1	TGTGCCATCAGTGAGTTGGGGAAAGGGGGCGATGGGGCCAACGTCCTGACTTTC	CAISELGKGGDGANVLTF
few	TRBJ1-4	TRBV27	NA	TGTGCCAGCAAAGTGGTGGGAGAAAAACTGTTTTTT	CASKVVGEKLFF
many	TRBJ2-3	TRBV10-3	NA	TGTGCCATCAGTGACGCCCGGCCCCCAGATACGCAGTATTTT	CAISDARPPDTQYF
many	TRBJ2-1	TRBV12-3/TRBV12-4	TRBD2	TGTGCCAGCAGTTTCCTCCGGGGGAGGGCCTACAATGAGCAGTTCTTC	CASSFLRGRAYNEQFF
NA	TRBJ2-2	TRBV20-1	TRBD2	TGCAGTGCTAGTGGTCAGCACCTAGCGGGAGGGACCGGGGAGCTGTTTTTT	CSASGQHLAGGTGELFF
few	TRBJ2-2	TRBV11-2	TRBD2	TGTGCCAGCAGCTTAGTAGCGGGAAGCTATAACGGGGAGCTGTTTTTT	CASSLVAGSYNGELFF
NA	TRBJ2-2	TRBV9	NA	TGTGCCAGCAGCGTGGGATCAGGGGAGCTGTTTTTT	CASSVGSGELFF
many	TRBJ2-3	TRBV12-3/TRBV12-4	TRBD2	TGTGCCAGCAGCCGCCGTGAAGCGGGGGAACGCACAGATACGCAGTATTTT	CASSRREAGERTDTQYF
many	TRBJ2-7	TRBV7-2	TRBD1	TGTGCCAGCAGTTTGGGGACAGCGGCCTACGAGCAGTACTTC	CASSLGTAAYEQYF
few	TRBJ2-1	TRBV20-1	NA	TGCAGTGCGGGTAGACCTGAGAGTTACAATGAGCAGTTCTTC	CSAGRPESYNEQFF
many	TRBJ1-5	TRBV12-3/TRBV12-4	TRBD1	TGTGCCAGCAGCTTTGGGACAGGGGGGAATCAGCCCCAGCATTTT	CASSFGTGGNQPQHF
NA	TRBJ2-7	TRBV3-1	TRBD1	TGTGCCAGCAGCCGCAAGGGGACAGGGGATTCCGAGCAGTACTTC	CASSRKGTGDSEQYF
many	TRBJ2-1	TRBV29-1	NA	TGCAGCGTGGAAACAGCCCGCGAGCAGTTCTTC	CSVETAREQFF
many	TRBJ1-1	TRBV7-3	NA	TGTGCCAGCAGCCCTACCAGGGAGCACACTGAAGCTTTCTTT	CASSPTREHTEAFF
few	TRBJ2-3	TRBV12-3/TRBV12-4	NA	TGTGCCAGCAGTTTCAGGCAGGGCAGCACAGATACGCAGTATTTT	CASSFRQGSTDTQYF
few	TRBJ1-5	TRBV20-1	TRBD1	TGCAGTGCTAAAGCCGGGACAGGGACTCAGCCCCAGCATTTT	CSAKAGTGTQPQHF
many	TRBJ2-7	TRBV10-3	TRBD2	TGTGCCATCGGCGGGGGGAACCTTGCGATCGAGCAGTACTTC	CAIGGGNLAIEQYF
few	TRBJ2-3	TRBV20-1	NA	TGCAGTGCTCCTGACAGACCTAGCACAGATACGCAGTATTTT	CSAPDRPSTDTQYF